These 11 T cell receptor beta chains came from one sample sequenced in a study of shared T cell receptors in the human thymus. Here immunoSEQ multiplex PCR was the method, and the copy in TCRdb shows in-frame clones only, minus some. The sample lists hundreds of thousands of clones, 70% to 90% seen once, with over 0.008% in the top ten. This sample also appeared in a second study, on human thymus T cells.

Sample: thymocytes. The source of these receptors is a boy younger than two with a congenital heart defect.

The chain is built from TRBV6-4 and TRBJ1-5; 9 positions agree with TRBD1. V dropped 0 bases and J dropped 2; count of bases not matched to a gene: 11. This CDR3 is 19 amino acids long. CDR1 is MRHNA, CDR2 SNTAGT, per germline. This CDR3 reads CASSDSVRSRDRGNQPQHF. The CDR3 DNA is TGTGCCAGCAGTGACTCAGTTAGGTCCCGGGACAGGGGCAATCAGCCCCAGCATTTT.

This clone has just one count. The chain couples TRBV28 to TRBJ2-1, with 11 bases lining up with TRBD2. This CDR3 region has 16 residues. Germline values: CDR1 MDHEN, CDR2 SYDVKM. V lost 5 bases, J lost 7 bases, and 10 bases stayed unmatched. CDR3 DNA: TGTGCCAGCAGTCTCCTGACTAGCGGGGTCCTAAATGAGCAGTTCTTC. Its protein is CASSLLTSGVLNEQFF.

The genes are TRBV19 and TRBJ2-5; tentatively, D is TRBD1 (7 bases). The V end was cut by 5 bases, the J end by 4 bases, with 20 bases between. Per germline, CDR1 LNHDA and CDR2 SQIVND (reference sequence). This CDR3 spans 16 amino acids. CDR3 sequence: CASSSRPPGGGETQYF. The CDR3 DNA reads TGTGCCAGTAGTTCCCGTCCCCCAGGGGGAGGAGAGACCCAGTACTTC.

V gene TRBV7-9 combines with J gene TRBJ1-6, with D hard to call. CDR3 size: 16 residues. V gave up 0 bases and J gave up 9 bases, with 15 bases separating them. Germline V gene sequence: CDR1 SEHNR, CDR2 FQNEAQ (reference sequence). CDR3: CASSLASAGFASPLHF. Here the CDR3 DNA reads TGTGCCAGCAGCTTAGCGTCGGCAGGATTCGCTTCACCCCTCCACTTT.

This chain links TRBV7-8 with TRBJ1-2; 8 bases map to TRBD1. CDR3 size: 15 residues. J gave up 5 bases and V 5 bases, and 10 bases lay outside the gene matches. Germline V gene lookup returns CDR1 SGHVS and CDR2 FQNEAQ. This CDR3 reads CASSPPLQGGYGYTF. For the CDR3, the DNA is TGTGCCAGCAGCCCCCCCTTACAGGGGGGGTATGGCTACACCTTC.

This sequence joins TRBV9 and TRBJ1-2, with D possibly matching TRBD1 (6 bases). This CDR3 comprises 13 residues. Germline CDR1 SGDLS, CDR2 YYNGEE. Trimming shortened V by 4 bases and J by 8 bases, and 15 bases separated the two germline ends. The CDR3 loop reads CASSRDTLGGYTF. CDR3 DNA sequence: TGTGCCAGCAGCAGGGACACCCTGGGGGGCTACACCTTC.

This clone was counted once. This chain uses TRBV29-1 with TRBJ2-1; 14 bases are a match to TRBD2. The CDR3 is made up of 17 amino acids. V was pared by 8 bases and J by 2 bases, with 11 bases of the junction left unmatched. From germline, CDR1 is SQVTM and CDR2 ANQGSEA. CDR3: CSTQRTSGGLTYNEQFF. As DNA, the CDR3 is TGCAGCACGCAACGGACTAGCGGGGGGCTTACCTACAATGAGCAGTTCTTC.

This clone was detected once. Here the CDR3 reads CASSLAGLGWNEQFF. As DNA, the CDR3 is TGTGCCAGCAGTTTAGCGGGACTGGGTTGGAATGAGCAGTTCTTC. The chain couples TRBV28 to TRBJ2-1; perhaps TRBD2 as D (6 bases). There are 15 residues in the CDR3. V was pared by 2 bases and J by 7 bases, with 15 bases between. Germline loops: CDR1 MDHEN, CDR2 SYDVKM.

The chain couples TRBV5-5 to TRBJ1-5; D perhaps matches TRBD1 (5 bases). V was cut by 1 base and J by 4 bases, with 12 bases left in between. CDR3 length equals 15 residues. CDR1 SGHKS and CDR2 YYEKEE come from the germline V gene (reference sequence). CDR3 residues: CASSLFARVNQPQHF. DNA of the CDR3: TGTGCCAGCAGCTTGTTTGCCAGGGTGAATCAGCCCCAGCATTTT.

The chain carries TRBV5-1 and TRBJ1-1; 9 bases match TRBD1. CDR1 is SGHRS and CDR2 is YFSETQ in the germline V gene. This CDR3 is built from 15 residues. The trim removed 5 bases at V and 6 bases at J, leaving 11 bases unmatched. The CDR3 sequence is CASRTYPGQGPEAFF. The CDR3 DNA is TGCGCCAGCAGAACATATCCGGGACAGGGCCCTGAAGCTTTCTTT.

The rearrangement links TRBV5-4 to TRBJ2-5; TRBD1 matches at 7 bases. The CDR3 spans 14 residues. Germline V gives CDR1 SGHNT, CDR2 YYREEE (reference sequence). Trimming at V came to 5 bases and at J to 2 bases, leaving 6 bases not matched to a gene. The CDR3 reads CASSLDREQETQYF. DNA for the CDR3: TGTGCCAGCAGTTTAGACAGGGAACAAGAGACCCAGTACTTC. Supplemented by reference TRBV5-4 and TRBJ2-5, the full variable domain reads ETGVTQSPTHLIKTRGQQVTLRCSSQSGHNTVSWYQQALGQGPQFIFQYYREEENGRGNFPPRFSGLQFPNYSSELNVNALELDDSALYLCASSLDREQETQYFGPGTRLLVL.